The following is a T cell receptor beta chain sequence with its context. This sample was included in a study of human T cells and chemical hapten exposure. Time point of the sample: patch test 3, about 24 weeks after DPC sensitization. Treatment reported: therapeutic diphenylcyclopropenone sensitization with weekly scalp DPC. MiXCR was run by TCRdb on the RACE reads, yielding one entry per CDR3 protein. Of roughly 150,000 distinct CDR3 sequences listed, around a quarter were seen once; the top ten hold under 2.5%. Deletions cut 6 bases from V and 5 bases from J, with 14 bases between. There are 13 residues in the CDR3.

Material: whole blood, obtained in connection with sensitization to the hapten diphenylcyclopropenone (DPC). The receptor was derived from a young woman with alopecia areata. Some clones in this sample may be carry-over from other donors' samples. The gene calls are TRBV12-3 or TRBV12-4 and TRBJ2-7; D is unresolved. The CDR3 loop reads CASSRTVPHEQYF. For the CDR3, the DNA is TGTGCCAGCAGCCGGACCGTTCCCCACGAGCAGTACTTC.